These 7 T cell receptor beta chains originate from one sample sequenced in a study of blood T cell repertoires in COVID-19. The method was immunoSEQ multiplex PCR; TCRdb's version includes in-frame clones alone and lacks a portion of them. Seen here are 50,000 or so clones, about 83% observed once, and the top ten hold roughly a sixth. The sample comprised peripheral blood. These receptors all stem from a man aged 35 to 55 with acute or convalescent COVID-19.

V usage is TRBV19 and J usage is TRBJ2-5, with 7 positions matching TRBD1. The CDR3 consists of 11 residues. Per germline, CDR1 LNHDA and CDR2 SQIVND (reference sequence). With 8 bases clipped from V and 4 bases from J, the junction kept 1 base outside the gene matches. The CDR3 is CASGQAETQYF. The CDR3 DNA reads TGTGCCAGTGGACAGGCAGAGACCCAGTACTTC.

This rearrangement joins TRBV2 to TRBJ1-5, with D perhaps matching TRBD1 (6 bases). Trimming removed 3 bases at V and 0 bases at J, with 15 bases between. The CDR3 length is 17 residues. CDR1 SNHLY and CDR2 FYNNEI come from the germline V gene. The CDR3 DNA is TGTGCCAGCAGTGATTGGGACACAAATTATAGCAATCAGCCCCAGCATTTT. Amino acids: CASSDWDTNYSNQPQHF. The whole variable domain, remainder taken from reference TRBV2 and TRBJ1-5, is EPEVTQTPSHQVTQMGQEVILRCVPISNHLYFYWYRQILGQKVEFLVSFYNNEISEKSEIFDDQFSVERPDGSNFTLKIRSTKLEDSAMYFCASSDWDTNYSNQPQHFGDGTRLSIL.

This clone has only one observation. V gene TRBV11-2 combines with J gene TRBJ2-1; TRBD2 matches at 12 bases. The CDR3 sequence is 18 residues long. Germline assignment: CDR1 SGHAT and CDR2 FQNNGV. J gave up 4 bases and V 1 base, and 8 bases lay outside the gene matches. DNA of the CDR3: TGTGCCAGCAGCTTAGTCGCTAGCGGGAGGGACCGGTACAATGAGCAGTTCTTC. Translation gives CASSLVASGRDRYNEQFF.

The chain uses TRBV5-8 and TRBJ1-2; 9 bases fit TRBD1. This CDR3 is built from 15 residues. V lost 2 bases and J lost 4; bases outside the gene matches: 6. Germline CDR1 SGHTS, CDR2 YDEGEE. The CDR3 DNA sequence: TGTGCCAGCAGCTTACAGGGGGCGCGGGGCTATGGCTACACCTTC. This sequence encodes CASSLQGARGYGYTF.

The chain uses TRBV18 and TRBJ1-4, with D perhaps matching TRBD1 (5 bases). Deletions cut 6 bases from V and 8 bases from J, with 13 bases between. The germline gives CDR1 KGHSH, CDR2 LQKENI. The CDR3 has 13 residues. CDR3 residues: CASSDISNEKLFF. CDR3 DNA: TGTGCCAGCTCGGACATCAGTAACGAAAAACTGTTTTTT.

The chain has TRBV2 and TRBJ1-6; TRBD1 matches at 8 bases. CDR1 SNHLY and CDR2 FYNNEI come from the germline V gene. Trimming cost V 7 bases and J 1 base; bases outside gene matches: 3. The CDR3 sequence is 15 residues long. CDR3 loop: CASTWTGSYNSPLHF. The CDR3 coding sequence is TGTGCCAGCACCTGGACAGGGTCCTATAATTCACCCCTCCACTTT.

V usage is TRBV28 and J usage is TRBJ2-7; D call uncertain. Germline V CDR1 and CDR2: MDHEN, SYDVKM. The CDR3 sequence is 12 residues long. The V gene lost 2 bases and the J gene lost 6 bases, with 8 bases spanning the gap. CDR3 DNA sequence: TGTGCCAGCAGTTTACTCTTCGGCGAGCAGTACTTC. Protein product: CASSLLFGEQYF.